The 29 T cell receptor beta chains listed next were all sequenced from one sample in a study of T cell responses to AZD1222 COVID-19 vaccine. The method was immunoSEQ multiplex PCR; TCRdb's version includes in-frame clones alone and lacks a portion of them. This repertoire shows 130,000 or so clones, approximately 91% found once; its top ten account for around 1.9%. Sequenced here: peripheral blood, sampled 28 days after the second AZD1222 dose. Every receptor here comes from an adult who received the AZD1222 COVID-19 vaccine.

V is TRBV10-3 and J is TRBJ2-2, with D possibly being TRBD2 (5 bases). This CDR3 is built from 12 residues. Germline-derived CDR1 and CDR2 are ENHRY and SYGVKD. Deletions cut 8 bases from V and 1 base from J, with 5 bases between. The CDR3 protein is CAIEGNTGELFF. CDR3 DNA: TGTGCCATCGAGGGGAACACCGGGGAGCTGTTTTTT.

V and J are TRBV27 and TRBJ2-7; D is undetermined. This CDR3 is 14 amino acids long. V lost 5 bases to trimming and J lost 1 base, with 12 bases between them. Germline values: CDR1 MNHEY, CDR2 SMNVEV (reference sequence). CDR3 region: CASSLQSGSYEQYV. CDR3 bases: TGTGCCAGCAGTCTTCAGAGTGGGTCCTACGAGCAGTACGTC.

The sample holds a few counts of this clone. The rearrangement uses TRBV2 and TRBJ1-3, with 7 bases that match TRBD1. Trimming cost V 7 bases and J 4 bases; bases outside gene matches: 1. The germline CDR1 and CDR2 sequences are SNHLY and FYNNEI. This CDR3 spans 12 amino acids. The CDR3 region is CASKDRGNTIYF. The CDR3 DNA follows: TGTGCCAGCAAGGACAGGGGAAACACCATATATTTT.

This clone was found once. The chain carries TRBV4-1 and TRBJ1-5; D unresolved. This CDR3 spans 16 amino acids. The germline gives CDR1 MGHRA, CDR2 YSYEKL. Trimming shortened V by 0 bases and J by 7 bases, and 16 bases separated the two germline ends. CDR3: CASSQEDGPLQQPQHF. The CDR3 DNA sequence: TGCGCCAGCAGCCAAGAAGACGGGCCCCTGCAGCAGCCCCAGCATTTT.

This clone came up a few times. The chain combines TRBV21-1 with TRBJ1-5. TRBV21-1 is designated a pseudogene. The CDR3 is 14 amino acids. In DNA form, the CDR3 reads TGTGCCAGCAGCAAAGGAGGGACCGATCAGCCCCAGCATTTT. Protein: CASSKGGTDQPQHF.

The rearrangement joins TRBV5-4 to TRBJ1-1; TRBD1 might be the D (6 bases). Germline assignment: CDR1 SGHNT and CDR2 YYREEE (reference sequence). V lost 0 bases and J lost 3, with 15 bases in between. The CDR3 extends over 16 amino acids. For the CDR3, the DNA is TGTGCCAGCAGCTTGGCCAGGGGTGGGGTGGACACTGAAGCTTTCTTT. As protein: CASSLARGGVDTEAFF.

Turning to this clone: One end of the junction fails to match germline, which may point to a read error. The rearrangement uses TRBV11-2 and TRBJ1-1, with D tentatively TRBD1 (5 bases). Germline V gene lookup returns CDR1 SGHAT and CDR2 FQNNGV. The CDR3 is made up of 12 amino acids. The CDR3 protein is CASSTGTGLLNF. The CDR3 nucleotides read TGTGCCAGCAGCACCGGGACTGGACTCCTGAACTTT.

The chain recombines TRBV2 with TRBJ2-3; D might be TRBD2 (5 bases). The CDR3 consists of 15 residues. The germline gives CDR1 SNHLY, CDR2 FYNNEI. V was trimmed by 9 bases and J by 5 bases, leaving 21 bases between them. CDR3 bases: TGTGCCAGTAGGCCCCGCAGCGGTGCGGGAGATACGCAGTATTTT. Translating gives CASRPRSGAGDTQYF. Combining the CDR3 with reference TRBV2 and TRBJ2-3 gives the whole variable domain EPEVTQTPSHQVTQMGQEVILRCVPISNHLYFYWYRQILGQKVEFLVSFYNNEISEKSEIFDDQFSVERPDGSNFTLKIRSTKLEDSAMYFCASRPRSGAGDTQYFGPGTRLTVL.

Remarks on this clone: Other DNA sequences in the same sample also yield this CDR3. The V and J genes are TRBV12-3 or TRBV12-4 and TRBJ1-5, with TRBD1 identical over 8 bases. Losses at the gene ends were 6 bases for V and 5 bases for J; bases not matched to a gene: 3. This CDR3 has 13 residues. CDR3 DNA: TGTGCCAGCAGCCTGACAGGGGATCAGCCCCAGCATTTT. Translation: CASSLTGDQPQHF.

The gene calls are TRBV30 and TRBJ1-5; possibly TRBD1 for D (5 bases). Germline values: CDR1 GTSNPN, CDR2 SVGIG (reference sequence). The CDR3 totals 14 residues. The V end lost 0 bases, the J end lost 3 bases, and 9 bases lay between the germline ends. The CDR3 DNA follows: TGTGCCTGGAGTGTATTAGGGGCCAATCAGCCCCAGCATTTT. It encodes CAWSVLGANQPQHF.

The chain combines TRBV18 with TRBJ2-7, with D maybe TRBD2 (6 bases). Trimming removed 6 bases at V and 5 bases at J, with 11 bases between. Germline lookup yields CDR1 KGHSH and CDR2 LQKENI. The length of the CDR3 is 12 residues. The CDR3 nucleotides are TGTGCCAGCTCCCCGGGACTCCACGAGCAGTACTTC. Residues: CASSPGLHEQYF.

The chain combines TRBV6-1 with TRBJ2-7; D call uncertain. The V end lost 5 bases, the J end lost 0 bases, and 2 bases lay between the germline ends. Germline CDR1 reads MNHNS; CDR2 reads SASEGT. This CDR3 has 11 amino acids. CDR3 in DNA: TGTGCCAGCAGTCGCTCCTACGAGCAGTACGTC. Its translation is CASSRSYEQYV.

V and J are TRBV18 and TRBJ2-7; 8 bases map to TRBD2. Germline assignment: CDR1 KGHSH and CDR2 LQKENI. V trimming: 9 bases; J trimming: 6 bases; junction bases outside the gene matches: 25. The CDR3 runs 18 residues. As DNA, the CDR3 is TGTGCCAGTTCTCTCATGGACCTTAGCGGGACGACCCCCCGCGAGCAGTACGTC. As protein: CASSLMDLSGTTPREQYV.

This chain connects TRBV7-3 to TRBJ2-1, with 10 bases matching TRBD2. The ends lost 5 bases at V and 8 bases at J; junction bases unmatched: 9. The CDR3 is made up of 15 amino acids. Germline assignment: CDR1 SGHTA and CDR2 FQGTGA. The CDR3 DNA follows: TGTGCCAGCAGCACCATAGCGGGGGGCAACTATGAGCAGTTCTTC. Amino acids: CASSTIAGGNYEQFF.

The V gene is TRBV30, the J gene TRBJ2-3; TRBD2 aligns across 10 bases. V dropped 2 bases and J dropped 4; count of bases not matched to a gene: 3. The CDR3 covers 14 residues. Germline V CDR1 and CDR2: GTSNPN, SVGIG (reference sequence). CDR3 nucleotide sequence: TGTGCCTGGAGTCTAGCGGGAGTGGCAGATACGCAGTATTTT. Encoded protein: CAWSLAGVADTQYF.

The chain employs TRBV19 and TRBJ1-5; the match to TRBD1 covers 7 bases. The CDR3 length is 15 residues. Losses at the gene ends were 2 bases for V and 7 bases for J; bases not matched to a gene: 8. Germline CDR1 and CDR2: LNHDA and SQIVND (reference sequence). The CDR3 reads CASSITKGAGQPQHF. CDR3 nucleotide sequence: TGTGCCAGTAGTATAACTAAGGGGGCTGGGCAGCCCCAGCATTTT.

This clone was recorded only once. The chain uses TRBV5-1 and TRBJ1-4; 7 bases are a match to TRBD1. The CDR3 is 15 residues long. Germline assignment: CDR1 SGHRS and CDR2 YFSETQ. Trimming cost V 0 bases and J 5 bases; bases outside gene matches: 4. CDR3 bases: TGCGCCAGCAGCTTGGAGGGACAGCCGAATGAAAAACTGTTTTTT. Its translation: CASSLEGQPNEKLFF.

The gene calls are TRBV30 and TRBJ2-1; TRBD2 agrees at 7 bases. The CDR3 runs 15 residues. From germline, CDR1 is GTSNPN and CDR2 SVGIG (reference sequence). With V trimmed by 8 bases and J by 7 bases, 17 bases remained unmatched. CDR3 protein: CAGLPLARSVNEQFF. The DNA of the CDR3 is TGTGCCGGACTTCCACTAGCGCGTAGCGTTAATGAGCAGTTCTTC.

J is TRBJ1-1 and V is TRBV12-5; no definite D call. There are 12 residues in the CDR3. The germline gives CDR1 LGHNT, CDR2 FRNRAP. V dropped 4 bases and J dropped 2 bases, with 5 bases sitting between them. DNA of the CDR3: TGTGCTAGTGGTTCCCCCAACACTGAAGCTTTCTTT. Translation gives CASGSPNTEAFF.

This chain connects TRBV30 to TRBJ2-4, with TRBD1 identical over 9 bases. Germline V CDR1 and CDR2: GTSNPN, SVGIG (reference sequence). Trimming removed 5 bases from V and 1 base from J; junction bases left unmatched: 6. CDR3 length: 15 amino acids. CDR3 nucleotides: TGTGCCTGGGATACAGGGGGCCTGGCCAAAAACATTCAGTACTTC. Protein: CAWDTGGLAKNIQYF.

This chain uses TRBV7-9 with TRBJ1-5; D may be TRBD1 (6 bases). This CDR3 spans 14 amino acids. Germline V gives CDR1 SEHNR, CDR2 FQNEAQ (reference sequence). V was pared by 4 bases and J by 6 bases, with 13 bases between. The CDR3 bases are TGTGCCAGCAGCTATTCCGGGACAAGTCAGCCCCAGCATTTT. The encoded protein is CASSYSGTSQPQHF.

The chain carries TRBV9 and TRBJ2-5; possibly TRBD1 or TRBD2 for D (5 bases each). The CDR3 contains 14 residues. CDR1 is SGDLS, CDR2 YYNGEE, per germline. The V gene lost 4 bases and the J gene lost 5 bases, with 15 bases spanning the gap. CDR3 DNA sequence: TGTGCCAGCAGCCCGGGGCCACTTGGGGAGACCCAGTACTTC. Encoded protein: CASSPGPLGETQYF.

The chain joins TRBV23-1 to TRBJ1-5; 10 bases fit TRBD1. TRBV23-1 belongs to the ORF category, with a function that is uncertain. J was trimmed by 4 bases and V by 0 bases; bases with no gene match: 3. CDR3 length: 16 amino acids. CDR3 nucleotide sequence: TGCGCCAGCAGTCAATCGCCGGGACAGGGGAATCAGCCCCAGCATTTT. Its protein product is CASSQSPGQGNQPQHF.

This chain links TRBV5-1 with TRBJ1-2, with a tentative D call TRBD1 (6 bases). The V and J ends lost 4 bases and 5 bases respectively, with 9 bases between them. Germline CDR1 SGHRS, CDR2 YFSETQ. This CDR3 is 12 amino acids long. In DNA, the CDR3 is TGCGCCAGCAGCCTAACAGGGTATGGCTACACCTTC. Translating it yields CASSLTGYGYTF.

The chain joins TRBV10-3 to TRBJ2-7, with TRBD2 identical over 9 bases. V lost 6 bases, J lost 5 bases, and 5 bases stayed unmatched. The CDR3 totals 13 residues. In germline, CDR1 is ENHRY, CDR2 SYGVKD. The CDR3 coding sequence is TGTGCCATCAGGCGGGAGGGTAGTGACGAGCAGTACGTC. Translation: CAIRREGSDEQYV.

A few counts support this clone. The rearrangement uses TRBV19 and TRBJ1-1; D unclear. The germline V and J ends were trimmed by 3 bases and 0 bases, with 5 bases remaining between them. CDR1 LNHDA and CDR2 SQIVND come from the germline V gene (reference sequence). The CDR3 runs 13 residues. For the CDR3, the DNA is TGTGCCAGTAGTATGCTGGTGAACACTGAAGCTTTCTTT. Its protein product is CASSMLVNTEAFF.

The V and J genes are TRBV2 and TRBJ2-1, with 9 bases identical to TRBD2. This CDR3 has 13 amino acids. Looked up from germline, CDR1 is SNHLY and CDR2 is FYNNEI. J lost 12 bases, V lost 5 bases, and 8 bases had no gene match. CDR3 DNA: TGTGCCAGCAGTTTTAGTAGCGGGGGAGTGCAGTTCTTC. Translated: CASSFSSGGVQFF.

This chain connects TRBV6-2 or TRBV6-3 to TRBJ2-2; D is unresolved. Trimming took off 2 bases at V and 4 bases at J, with 5 bases between the two ends. Germline CDR1 and CDR2: MNHEY and SVGEGT. The CDR3 has 13 residues. CDR3 residues: CASSYRGTGELFF. The DNA of the CDR3 is TGTGCCAGCAGTTACCGCGGCACCGGGGAGCTGTTTTTT.

The V call is TRBV2, the J call TRBJ2-1; perhaps TRBD1 as D (6 bases). The ends were cut back, 5 bases at V and 0 bases at J, with 11 bases in the middle. CDR3 length equals 15 residues. Germline lookup yields CDR1 SNHLY and CDR2 FYNNEI. CDR3 nucleotides: TGTGCCAGCAGTCGCGACAGGAGCTCCTACAATGAGCAGTTCTTC. Translation gives CASSRDRSSYNEQFF. Full variable domain (missing parts from reference TRBV2 and TRBJ2-1): EPEVTQTPSHQVTQMGQEVILRCVPISNHLYFYWYRQILGQKVEFLVSFYNNEISEKSEIFDDQFSVERPDGSNFTLKIRSTKLEDSAMYFCASSRDRSSYNEQFFGPGTRLTVL.